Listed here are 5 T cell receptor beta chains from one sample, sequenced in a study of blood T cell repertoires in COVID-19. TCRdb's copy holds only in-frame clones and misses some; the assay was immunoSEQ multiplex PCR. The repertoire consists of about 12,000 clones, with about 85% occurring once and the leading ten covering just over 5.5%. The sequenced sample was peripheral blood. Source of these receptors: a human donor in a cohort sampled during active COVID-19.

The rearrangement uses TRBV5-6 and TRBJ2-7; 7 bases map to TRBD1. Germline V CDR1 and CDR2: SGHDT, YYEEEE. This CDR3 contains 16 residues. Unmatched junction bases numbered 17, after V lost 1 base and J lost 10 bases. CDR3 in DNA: TGTGCCAGCAGCTTGAGTGCGAACAGGGGATCAGCGGAACAGTACTTC. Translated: CASSLSANRGSAEQYF.

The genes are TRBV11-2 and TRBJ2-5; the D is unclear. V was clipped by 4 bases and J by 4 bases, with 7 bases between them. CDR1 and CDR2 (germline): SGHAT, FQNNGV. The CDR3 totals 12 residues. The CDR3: CASSSYGETQYF. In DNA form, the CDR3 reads TGTGCCAGCAGCTCCTACGGAGAGACCCAGTACTTC.

DNA for the CDR3: TGTGCCAGCAGCTCCCCCGGACTAGCGGGGGGGAATGAGCAGTTCTTC. This gives the protein CASSSPGLAGGNEQFF. The gene calls are TRBV7-9 and TRBJ2-1, with TRBD2 identical over 15 bases. V lost 4 bases to trimming and J lost 7 bases; unmatched junction nucleotides: 5. Germline values: CDR1 SEHNR, CDR2 FQNEAQ (reference sequence). This CDR3 is 16 amino acids long.

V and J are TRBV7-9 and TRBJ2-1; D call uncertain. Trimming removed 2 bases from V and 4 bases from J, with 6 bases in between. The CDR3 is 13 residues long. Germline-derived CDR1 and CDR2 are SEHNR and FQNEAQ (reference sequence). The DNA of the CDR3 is TGTGCCAGCAGCTTACTACAGTACAATGAGCAGTTCTTC. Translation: CASSLLQYNEQFF.

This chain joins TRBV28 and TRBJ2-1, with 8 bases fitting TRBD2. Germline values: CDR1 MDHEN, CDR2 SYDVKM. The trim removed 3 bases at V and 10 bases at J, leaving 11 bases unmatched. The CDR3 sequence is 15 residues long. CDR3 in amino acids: CASSFAGGRAFEQFF. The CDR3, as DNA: TGTGCCAGCAGTTTTGCGGGAGGAAGGGCCTTCGAGCAGTTCTTC.